The rows below give T cell receptor beta chains drawn from one sample of a study of blood T cell repertoires in COVID-19. TCRdb's copy holds only in-frame clones and misses some; the assay was immunoSEQ multiplex PCR. The sample gives 200,000 to 250,000 clones, about nine tenths of which show up once; about 4.5% is in the top ten. Sequencing used peripheral blood. The receptors originated from a man aged 45-60 years with acute or convalescent COVID-19. CDR3s include the opening cysteine and the closing phenylalanine or tryptophan. Each record gives: clone size, V gene, CDR3 length, D gene, J gene, CDR3 DNA, CDR3 protein. The D gene is left open where the match is weak. For some rows the clone size is stated as once, few or many, or as a class when expanded; others skip it.

abundance: .; v_gene: TRBV6-5; len: 11; d_gene: .; j_gene: TRBJ1-4; CDR3nt: TGTGCCAGCAGCTGGGAGGGAAAACTGTTTTTT; CDR3aa: CASSWEGKLFF
abundance: few; v_gene: TRBV10-1; len: 16; d_gene: TRBD2; j_gene: TRBJ2-2; CDR3nt: TGCGCCAGCAGCCCATCTAGCGGAGGCAACACCGGGGAGCTGTTTTTT; CDR3aa: CASSPSSGGNTGELFF
abundance: .; v_gene: TRBV7-2; len: 15; d_gene: .; j_gene: TRBJ2-6; CDR3nt: TGTGCCAGCAGCTTCCGACAGCCTGGGGCCAACGTCCTGACTTTC; CDR3aa: CASSFRQPGANVLTF
abundance: .; v_gene: TRBV19; len: 15; d_gene: .; j_gene: TRBJ1-6; CDR3nt: TGTGCCAGTAGCTGGGCAAGCTCCTATAATTCACCCCTCCACTTT; CDR3aa: CASSWASSYNSPLHF
abundance: .; v_gene: TRBV6-5; len: 14; d_gene: .; j_gene: TRBJ1-4; CDR3nt: TGTGCCAGCAGTCCAAGGAGGGTTTGGGGAAAACTGTTTTTT; CDR3aa: CASSPRRVWGKLFF
abundance: .; v_gene: TRBV2; len: 14; d_gene: .; j_gene: TRBJ1-2; CDR3nt: TGTGCCAGCAGTGGGTCGGACAGAGCTATGGGCTACACCTTC; CDR3aa: CASSGSDRAMGYTF
abundance: few; v_gene: TRBV7-9; len: 15; d_gene: .; j_gene: TRBJ2-2; CDR3nt: TGTGCCAGCAGCCCCGCGAGAAGGAACACCGGGGAGCTGTTTTTT; CDR3aa: CASSPARRNTGELFF
abundance: .; v_gene: TRBV18; len: 15; d_gene: .; j_gene: TRBJ1-1; CDR3nt: TGTGCCAGCTCAGCAGGGATGGTGGCCTCCACTGAAGCTTTCTTT; CDR3aa: CASSAGMVASTEAFF
abundance: .; v_gene: TRBV2; len: 14; d_gene: TRBD2; j_gene: TRBJ2-1; CDR3nt: TGTGCCAGCAGTGAACTAGCGGCCTACAATGAGCAGTTCTTC; CDR3aa: CASSELAAYNEQFF
abundance: .; v_gene: TRBV6-5; len: 15; d_gene: .; j_gene: TRBJ2-2; CDR3nt: TGTGCCAGCAGTAGAGCGGGGACAAGGATGGGGGAGCTGTTTTTT; CDR3aa: CASSRAGTRMGELFF
abundance: .; v_gene: TRBV5-6; len: 16; d_gene: .; j_gene: TRBJ1-1; CDR3nt: TGTGCCAGCAGCTTCGTCAGTCCGGGGAGGGACACTGAAGCTTTCTTT; CDR3aa: CASSFVSPGRDTEAFF
abundance: .; v_gene: TRBV5-1; len: 15; d_gene: .; j_gene: TRBJ2-5; CDR3nt: TGCGCCAGCAGCCCTCAGGACTCCCTACAAGAGACCCAGTACTTC; CDR3aa: CASSPQDSLQETQYF
abundance: .; v_gene: TRBV6-1; len: 16; d_gene: .; j_gene: TRBJ2-2; CDR3nt: TGTGCCAGCAGTGAGCGAATGCGTAACTCGTTCGGGGAGCTGTTTTTT; CDR3aa: CASSERMRNSFGELFF
abundance: .; v_gene: TRBV3-1/TRBV3-2; len: 13; d_gene: .; j_gene: TRBJ1-4; CDR3nt: TGTGCCAGCAGCCGGGTGAGGGGGGAAAAACTGTTTTTT; CDR3aa: CASSRVRGEKLFF
abundance: few; v_gene: TRBV2; len: 13; d_gene: TRBD1; j_gene: TRBJ1-1; CDR3nt: TGTGCCGGGCTACCAGGGACAGCCACTGAAGCTTTCTTT; CDR3aa: CAGLPGTATEAFF
abundance: .; v_gene: TRBV5-1; len: 13; d_gene: .; j_gene: TRBJ1-1; CDR3nt: TGCGCCAGCGGGGGGGACGGGAACACTGAAGCTTTCTTT; CDR3aa: CASGGDGNTEAFF
abundance: .; v_gene: TRBV28; len: 15; d_gene: .; j_gene: TRBJ2-7; CDR3nt: TGTGCCAGCAGTTTACTGGCCGGGACTCTCTACGAGCAGTACTTC; CDR3aa: CASSLLAGTLYEQYF
abundance: .; v_gene: TRBV11-2; len: 16; d_gene: .; j_gene: TRBJ1-6; CDR3nt: TGTGCCAGCAGCTTAGAGGGCAATTATATTAATTCACCCCTCCACTTT; CDR3aa: CASSLEGNYINSPLHF
abundance: .; v_gene: TRBV6-1; len: 15; d_gene: .; j_gene: TRBJ2-7; CDR3nt: TGTGCCAGCAGTGAGATAGGGGGTTCCTCCTACGAGCAGTACTTC; CDR3aa: CASSEIGGSSYEQYF
abundance: .; v_gene: TRBV19; len: 13; d_gene: .; j_gene: TRBJ1-1; CDR3nt: TGTGCCAGTAGTATCCAAAAACAGGGTGAAGCTTTCTTT; CDR3aa: CASSIQKQGEAFF
abundance: .; v_gene: TRBV29-1; len: 12; d_gene: .; j_gene: TRBJ1-1; CDR3nt: TGCAGCGTTGAGGGACACCGCACTGAAGCTTTCTTT; CDR3aa: CSVEGHRTEAFF
abundance: few; v_gene: TRBV9; len: 11; d_gene: .; j_gene: TRBJ1-1; CDR3nt: TGTGCCAGCAGCGAGCTATCTGAAGCTTTCTTT; CDR3aa: CASSELSEAFF
abundance: .; v_gene: TRBV6-1; len: 15; d_gene: .; j_gene: TRBJ1-5; CDR3nt: TGTGCCAGCAGTGAAGGGGGACTGACGAATCAGCCCCAGCATTTT; CDR3aa: CASSEGGLTNQPQHF
abundance: .; v_gene: TRBV28; len: 16; d_gene: TRBD1; j_gene: TRBJ1-6; CDR3nt: TGTGCCAGCAGTTTGCCCGGACAGGGCTATAATTCACCCCTCCACTTT; CDR3aa: CASSLPGQGYNSPLHF
abundance: few; v_gene: TRBV29-1; len: 12; d_gene: .; j_gene: TRBJ1-2; CDR3nt: TGCAGCGTTGAAACGCGCCCCTATGGCTACACCTTC; CDR3aa: CSVETRPYGYTF
abundance: .; v_gene: TRBV5-6; len: 18; d_gene: TRBD1; j_gene: TRBJ1-1; CDR3nt: TGTGCCAGCAGCTTCCTCAACTACCCGGGACAGAAGAACACTGAAGCTTTCTTT; CDR3aa: CASSFLNYPGQKNTEAFF
abundance: .; v_gene: TRBV30; len: 14; d_gene: .; j_gene: TRBJ1-2; CDR3nt: TGTGCCTGGGCCTTAATAGAGGAGGGCTATGGCTACACCTTC; CDR3aa: CAWALIEEGYGYTF
abundance: .; v_gene: TRBV10-3; len: 18; d_gene: .; j_gene: TRBJ1-1; CDR3nt: TGTGCCATCAGTGAGGCGGGGGTTGCGCCGGCCCTGAACACTGAAGCTTTCTTT; CDR3aa: CAISEAGVAPALNTEAFF
abundance: .; v_gene: TRBV3-1/TRBV3-2; len: 15; d_gene: .; j_gene: TRBJ2-5; CDR3nt: TGTGCCAGCAGCCCCCTGGACAGTGATCAAGAGACCCAGTACTTC; CDR3aa: CASSPLDSDQETQYF
abundance: .; v_gene: TRBV14; len: 14; d_gene: TRBD1; j_gene: TRBJ1-6; CDR3nt: TGTGCCAGCAGCCAAGAAAACAGGGGGACGCCCCTCCACTTT; CDR3aa: CASSQENRGTPLHF
abundance: .; v_gene: TRBV2; len: 12; d_gene: .; j_gene: TRBJ1-5; CDR3nt: TGTGCCAGCAGCGGTAACAATCAGCCCCAGCATTTT; CDR3aa: CASSGNNQPQHF
abundance: once; v_gene: TRBV7-2; len: 13; d_gene: TRBD1; j_gene: TRBJ1-2; CDR3nt: TGTGCCAGCAGCCCGGGACAGGGGTATGGCTACACCTTC; CDR3aa: CASSPGQGYGYTF
abundance: .; v_gene: TRBV14; len: 14; d_gene: .; j_gene: TRBJ1-2; CDR3nt: TGTGCCAGCAGCCCATTGGACACTACCTATGGCTACACCTTC; CDR3aa: CASSPLDTTYGYTF
abundance: .; v_gene: TRBV5-1; len: 16; d_gene: TRBD2; j_gene: TRBJ2-5; CDR3nt: TGCGCCAGCAGCCCGGAGCGGGGGGGATCCCAAGAGACCCAGTACTTC; CDR3aa: CASSPERGGSQETQYF
abundance: once; v_gene: TRBV19; len: 13; d_gene: .; j_gene: TRBJ1-5; CDR3nt: TGTGCCAGTAGTGCGGGTTGGGGTCAGCCCCAGCATTTT; CDR3aa: CASSAGWGQPQHF
abundance: .; v_gene: TRBV5-1; len: 16; d_gene: TRBD1; j_gene: TRBJ1-2; CDR3nt: TGCGCCAGCAGCCTTGAGGGACAGGAAAACAGCTATGGCTACACCTTC; CDR3aa: CASSLEGQENSYGYTF
abundance: .; v_gene: TRBV6-6; len: 15; d_gene: TRBD1; j_gene: TRBJ1-1; CDR3nt: TGTGCCAGCAGGGGTGGGACAGGGGTTTACACTGAAGCTTTCTTT; CDR3aa: CASRGGTGVYTEAFF
abundance: .; v_gene: TRBV6-5; len: 14; d_gene: .; j_gene: TRBJ1-5; CDR3nt: TGTGCCAGCAGTTACATCAGGACTAATCAGCCCCAGCATTTT; CDR3aa: CASSYIRTNQPQHF
abundance: .; v_gene: TRBV27; len: 13; d_gene: .; j_gene: TRBJ1-4; CDR3nt: TGTGCCAGCAGCCCCCCAGGGGTAACCGAACTGTTTTTT; CDR3aa: CASSPPGVTELFF
abundance: .; v_gene: TRBV5-4; len: 16; d_gene: TRBD1; j_gene: TRBJ2-5; CDR3nt: TGTGCCAGCAGCCCACAGGGGCCCAGAGGACGAGAGACCCAGTACTTC; CDR3aa: CASSPQGPRGRETQYF
abundance: .; v_gene: TRBV19; len: 16; d_gene: TRBD1; j_gene: TRBJ1-6; CDR3nt: TGTGCCAGTAGCCGCTCCCGGGACAGTGTGACTTCACCCCTCCACTTT; CDR3aa: CASSRSRDSVTSPLHF
abundance: few; v_gene: TRBV4-2; len: 14; d_gene: TRBD2; j_gene: TRBJ2-7; CDR3nt: TGTGCCAGCAGCCAAGGGGCTAGCGGCTACGAGCAGTACTTC; CDR3aa: CASSQGASGYEQYF